This T cell receptor beta chain appears in the sequencing data of a study of blood T cells in healthy people across ages. Combining a sample-barcoded 5' primer with a J-beta primer mix, a second PCR ran for roughly 6 to 12 cycles. TCRdb processed the 5' RACE reads anew with MiXCR; each CDR3 protein has one entry. The repertoire holds about 680,000 distinct CDR3 sequences, with 45% to 50% as singletons. V was pared by 3 bases and J by 2 bases, with 10 bases between. CDR3 length: 13 amino acids. Germline assignment: CDR1 DFQATT and CDR2 SNEGSKA (reference sequence). Sequenced input: blood. The clonotype was recovered from a woman between 55 and 75 years old in good health. The gene calls are TRBV20-1 and TRBJ1-2; D is ambiguous. The CDR3 sequence is CSASIEGNYGYTF. The CDR3, as DNA: TGCAGTGCTAGTATTGAAGGGAACTATGGCTACACCTTC.